This TCR beta chain stems from a study of spatial heterogeneity in lung cancer. Whole-study context: Compared with alpha-chain sequences, beta-chain sequences were consistently detected in greater numbers. Raw sequencing reads included, on average, more than eight appearances of each unique TCR and UMI combination.

Many counts were recorded for this clonotype. Because this beta chain is a stray read in a library intended to capture alpha chains, its abundance should not be given much weight. TCRdb itself ran the 5' RACE reads through MiXCR, one entry per CDR3 protein. The sample holds about 12,000 distinct CDR3 sequences; approximately 6.2% are singletons and the top ten take around a tenth. Time point defined: sample taken at primary tumor resection. Whole RNA obtained from tumor, nontumor lung or frozen PBMC underwent sequencing without sorting. Donation came from around 72 patients with untreated early-stage non-small cell lung cancer. This CDR3 is built from 12 residues. Germline V gene data show CDR1 as KGHSH and CDR2 as LQKENI. Trimming left V 1 base short and J 7 bases short, with 5 bases between.

Sample: normal lung tissue next to the tumor, taken at surgery. This TCR was sampled from a male donor with early-stage non-small cell lung cancer. The chain links TRBV18 to TRBJ1-3; D is unclear. CDR3 DNA: TGTGCCAGCTCACCACGCGGGAACACCATATATTTT. Amino acids: CASSPRGNTIYF.